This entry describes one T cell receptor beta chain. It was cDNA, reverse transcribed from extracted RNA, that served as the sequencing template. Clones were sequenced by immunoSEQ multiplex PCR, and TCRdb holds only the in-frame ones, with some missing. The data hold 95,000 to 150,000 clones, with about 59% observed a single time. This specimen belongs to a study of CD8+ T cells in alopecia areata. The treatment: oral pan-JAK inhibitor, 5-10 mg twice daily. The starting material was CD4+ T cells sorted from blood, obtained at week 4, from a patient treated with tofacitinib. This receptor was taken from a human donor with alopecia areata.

As DNA, the CDR3 is TGTGCCAGCAGTACCCGACAGAGTAACTACGAGCAGTACTTC. It translates to CASSTRQSNYEQYF. V gene TRBV27 combines with J gene TRBJ2-7; possible D gene TRBD1, 5 bases. Trimming took off 5 bases at V and 3 bases at J, with 14 bases between the two ends. Germline CDR1 and CDR2: MNHEY and SMNVEV (reference sequence). The CDR3 has 14 residues.